Reported below is one T cell receptor (beta chain). What it recognizes is unknown. The sample belongs to a study of response to subunit inactivated influenza vaccine. Study-wide points: The authors put forward the suggestion that each seasonal influenza vaccination may bring in only a limited number of new T cells.

Trimming pared 7 bases from V and 0 bases from J, leaving 9 bases between. There are 14 residues in the CDR3. Per the germline V gene, CDR1 is KGHDR and CDR2 is SFDVKD. TCRdb analysed the RT-PCR reads with MiXCR anew, one entry per CDR3 protein. The table shows 500,000 to 550,000 distinct CDR3 sequences, with 6% to 9% occurring only once. This TCR was sampled from a man aged 45 to 70 who received an inactivated influenza vaccine. The sample here was PBMCs from blood, taken about 24 months after vaccination. The chain carries TRBV24-1 and TRBJ2-1; D might be TRBD1 (6 bases). CDR3 sequence: CATSQGSSYNEQFF. CDR3 DNA sequence: TGTGCCACCAGCCAGGGGAGCTCCTACAATGAGCAGTTCTTC.